These 17 T cell receptor beta chains were all obtained from the same sample, sequenced in a study of post-analysis software for immune sequencing data. Regarding the study as a whole: The study found TRBV5-6, TRBV5-1 and TRBV20-1 among several TRBV segments more frequent in patients than controls.

Sequencing libraries made from TCR beta cDNA carried unique molecular identifiers. TCRdb fed the PCR reads into MiXCR, producing one record per CDR3 protein. The sample records about 820,000 distinct CDR3 sequences, roughly 50% being singletons. Their specific antigens are unknown. Sequencing used blood. The receptors stem from a girl aged 5-17 years with multiple sclerosis.

The chain has TRBV29-1 and TRBJ1-2; 9 bases align to TRBD1. The germline CDR1 and CDR2 sequences are SQVTM and ANQGSEA. Unmatched junction bases numbered 2, after V lost 1 base and J lost 5 bases. This CDR3 has 13 amino acids. The CDR3: CSVEGDRGYGYTF. As DNA, the CDR3 is TGCAGCGTTGAAGGCGACAGGGGGTATGGCTACACCTTC.

This chain connects TRBV29-1 to TRBJ1-2; D unresolved. The V and J ends lost 3 bases and 0 bases respectively, with 8 bases between them. CDR1 SQVTM and CDR2 ANQGSEA come from the germline V gene. The CDR3 runs to 13 residues. In DNA, the CDR3 is TGCAGCGTTGACCCATCTCCTAACTATGGCTACACCTTC. Translated, it gives CSVDPSPNYGYTF.

This clonotype was detected a few times. V gene TRBV29-1 combines with J gene TRBJ1-2; possible D gene TRBD1, 5 bases. Germline CDR1 is SQVTM and CDR2 is ANQGSEA. This CDR3 is 14 amino acids long. With 4 bases removed from V and 4 bases from J, the gap between germline ends came to 16 bases. The CDR3: CSVAAGTGIYGYTF. The CDR3 region has the DNA TGCAGCGTTGCGGCGGGGACCGGGATCTATGGCTACACCTTC.

Turning to this clonotype: Its ends do not fully match the called genes, so a read error is possible. The CDR3 protein is CASSVERGVGPDTQCF. The CDR3 DNA is TGTGCCAGCAGCGTAGAACGGGGGGTAGGTCCAGATACGCAGTGTTTT. V gene TRBV9 combines with J gene TRBJ2-3, with 7 bases aligning to TRBD2. This CDR3 is 16 amino acids long. Germline CDR1 reads SGDLS; CDR2 reads YYNGEE.

The chain joins TRBV2 to TRBJ1-5; D is perhaps TRBD1 (5 bases). V was clipped by 7 bases and J by 6 bases, with 19 bases between them. The length of the CDR3 is 15 residues. CDR1 SNHLY and CDR2 FYNNEI come from the germline V gene. The CDR3 DNA sequence: TGTGCCAGCATGGGACTCAGAGACTCGGGTCAGCCCCAGCATTTT. Protein: CASMGLRDSGQPQHF.

This clonotype showed up just a few times. This sequence joins TRBV5-1 and TRBJ2-3, with D perhaps matching TRBD2 (6 bases). Trimming took 5 bases from V and 6 from J, leaving 16 bases between them. CDR1 is SGHRS and CDR2 is YFSETQ in the germline V gene. This CDR3 region has 14 residues. DNA of the CDR3: TGCGCCAGCAGAATCTCTAGGGGAGGCGATACGCAGTATTTT. Protein: CASRISRGGDTQYF.

The chain is built from TRBV29-1 and TRBJ2-3; 12 nucleotides match TRBD2. V gave up 4 bases and J gave up 5 bases; unmatched junction bases: 10. The CDR3 runs 16 residues. In germline, CDR1 is SQVTM, CDR2 ANQGSEA. The DNA for the CDR3 is TGCAGCGTTGCCCTACGACTAGCGGGAGCTAAAGATACGCAGTATTTT. Amino acids: CSVALRLAGAKDTQYF.

V and J are TRBV12-5 and TRBJ2-5, with a possible D match to TRBD1 (6 bases). The J call may be in error: the DNA end matches TRBJ2-7 better. Germline lookup yields CDR1 LGHNT and CDR2 FRNRAP. There are 13 residues in the CDR3. CDR3 nucleotides: TGTGCTACAAGTCCGGGGACACGGAACGAGCAGTACTTC. Encoded protein: CATSPGTRNEQYF.

The chain combines TRBV7-9 with TRBJ1-2; D ambiguous. Germline V gives CDR1 SEHNR, CDR2 FQNEAQ (reference sequence). V lost 1 base and J lost 8, with 17 bases in between. The CDR3 covers 15 residues. The CDR3 reads CASSLGSPRSTGYTF. The CDR3 region has the DNA TGTGCCAGCAGCTTAGGGAGCCCGCGTAGCACCGGCTACACCTTC.

The chain has TRBV12-3 or TRBV12-4 and TRBJ2-6; D might be TRBD1 or TRBD2, each matching 5 bases. V gave up 5 bases and J gave up 0 bases, with 11 bases separating them. This CDR3 region has 16 residues. The CDR3 DNA reads TGTGCCAGCAGTACGGGACCGCTCTCTGGGGCCAACGTCCTGACTTTC. It yields the protein CASSTGPLSGANVLTF.

This clonotype came up a few times. This sequence joins TRBV5-1 and TRBJ2-1; maybe TRBD2 (6 bases). Germline CDR1 is SGHRS and CDR2 is YFSETQ. The CDR3 is 14 residues long. The germline V and J ends were trimmed by 0 bases and 13 bases, with 17 bases remaining between them. CDR3 coding DNA: TGCGCCAGCAGCTTGGAGATCCCTCCGGGACTCCAGTTCTTC. Its translation: CASSLEIPPGLQFF.

The chain combines TRBV7-9 with TRBJ2-1; D unclear. Germline CDR1 and CDR2: SEHNR and FQNEAQ (reference sequence). Trimming stripped 3 bases from V and 2 bases from J, with 11 bases between. The CDR3 is 15 amino acids. CDR3 residues: CASSFGRKTYNEQFF. CDR3 sequence (DNA): TGTGCCAGCAGCTTCGGACGGAAGACCTACAATGAGCAGTTCTTC. The full variable domain, rest sourced from reference TRBV7-9 and TRBJ2-1, is DTGVSQNPRHKITKRGQNVTFRCDPISEHNRLYWYRQTLGQGPEFLTYFQNEAQLEKSRLLSDRFSAERPKGSFSTLEIQRTEQGDSAMYLCASSFGRKTYNEQFFGPGTRLTVL.

The chain combines TRBV7-2 with TRBJ2-3; 8 bases are shared with TRBD2. Trimming took 5 bases from V and 4 from J; bases not matched to a gene: 11. Germline V lookup: CDR1 SGHTA, CDR2 FQGNSA. The CDR3 totals 16 residues. The DNA of the CDR3 is TGTGCCAGCAGCCCAACCAAAGCGGGAGTGGCAGATACGCAGTATTTT. The encoded protein is CASSPTKAGVADTQYF.

The rearrangement uses TRBV14 and TRBJ2-3, with a tentative D call TRBD2 (5 bases). V lost 1 base and J lost 9, with 11 bases in between. Germline lookup yields CDR1 SGHDN and CDR2 FVKESK. CDR3 length: 13 amino acids. Here the CDR3 reads CASSQAEGSTQYF. CDR3 coding DNA: TGTGCCAGCAGCCAAGCAGAGGGATCAACGCAGTATTTT. Based on the CDR3 plus reference TRBV14 and TRBJ2-3, the full variable domain is EAGVTQFPSHSVIEKGQTVTLRCDPISGHDNLYWYRRVMGKEIKFLLHFVKESKQDESGMPNNRFLAERTGGTYSTLKVQPAELEDSGVYFCASSQAEGSTQYFGPGTRLTVL.

This clonotype was seen once. The V call is TRBV7-3, the J call TRBJ2-3, with D perhaps TRBD1 (6 bases). The V and J ends lost 4 bases and 4 bases respectively, with 9 bases between them. Germline V gene data show CDR1 as SGHTA and CDR2 as FQGTGA. The CDR3 is 13 residues long. CDR3 region: CASSSRGSDTQYF. CDR3 DNA sequence: TGTGCCAGCAGCTCCAGGGGATCAGATACGCAGTATTTT.

The chain employs TRBV5-6 and TRBJ2-7; D is uncertain. The DNA end is more similar to TRBJ2-5, so the J call may be wrong. The CDR3 length is 13 residues. Germline CDR1 is SGHDT and CDR2 is YYEEEE. The CDR3, as DNA: TGTGCCAGCACCCAGGTTCCCCAAGAGACCCAGTACTTC. This gives the protein CASTQVPQETQYF.

This clonotype has more than one count but fewer than ten. The chain links TRBV5-1 to TRBJ2-6; D may be TRBD1 (5 bases). The CDR3 covers 14 residues. Trimming cost V 6 bases and J 2 bases, with 9 bases left between them. Germline V gives CDR1 SGHRS, CDR2 YFSETQ. CDR3: CASIPGTGANVLTF. The CDR3 DNA is TGCGCCAGCATTCCAGGGACTGGGGCCAACGTCCTGACTTTC.